These T cell receptor beta chains were read from a single sample in a study of cytomegalovirus exposure and HLA in healthy donors. The method was immunoSEQ multiplex PCR; TCRdb's version includes in-frame clones alone and lacks a portion of them. Counted here are fewer than 90,000 clones, about 70% occurring once; the ten biggest clones make up roughly 9.8%. Sequencing was done on a sample of PBMCs. The receptor set was obtained from a woman in her forties or fifties in good health and CMV-seropositive. The conserved cysteine and the conserved F or W are not part of the CDR3 here. D genes are given only for firm matches.

>TRBJ2-1|TRBD1|TRBV30
AWSDGQALYNEQF
>TRBJ2-3|TRBD2|TRBV30
AWSPGTSGTDTQY
>TRBJ2-7|TRBD2|TRBV29-1
SVASGAGYEQY
>TRBJ2-5|NA|TRBV7-2
ASSPNRQETQY
>TRBJ1-1|NA|TRBV4-3
ASSQDLGGWNTEAF
>TRBJ2-1|NA|TRBV7-8
ASSPQPGAYNEQF
>TRBJ2-7|TRBD1|TRBV11-2
ASSSSGTGVYEQY
>TRBJ2-2|NA|TRBV28
ASSLWRAAGELF
>TRBJ2-7|TRBD1|TRBV9
ASSAPGQGYEQY
>TRBJ2-7|TRBD1|TRBV28
ASSQDREVREQY
>TRBJ2-7|NA|TRBV11-2
ASSLAAVRSYEQY
>TRBJ2-1|TRBD2|TRBV19
ASSMATSGGSYNEQF
>TRBJ2-1|TRBD2|TRBV10-3
AISESTGLAGDYEQF
>TRBJ2-7|TRBD2|TRBV28
ASSRSGSLYEQY
>TRBJ1-1|NA|TRBV5-5
ASSLINKNTEAF
>TRBJ1-5|TRBD1|TRBV28
ASSLTGTGVGGYSNQPQH
>TRBJ2-7|NA|TRBV6-5
ASRDRSRRAYEQY
>TRBJ2-7|NA|TRBV7-8
ASDPSPGEFTTGEQY
>TRBJ2-7|NA|TRBV28
ASSSYSGEEQY
>TRBJ2-7|TRBD1|TRBV27
ASSLSGRGFSYEQY
>TRBJ2-7|TRBD1|TRBV7-8
ASSLAGGQGPPEAEQY
>TRBJ2-7|TRBD1|TRBV5-1
ASSFRTGMYEQY
>TRBJ2-1|TRBD1|TRBV9
ASSVWDSPVDEQF
>TRBJ1-1|NA|TRBV28
ASSAGAAGDTEAF
>TRBJ1-4|NA|TRBV4-3
ASSQAGKANEKLF
>TRBJ1-5|TRBD1|TRBV5-4
ASSRQGMGNQPQH
>TRBJ2-3|TRBD1|TRBV29-1
SVFTGADTQY
>TRBJ2-5|TRBD2|TRBV11-3
ASSSPTSGRSEGETQY
>TRBJ1-1|TRBD1|TRBV7-8
ASSWDRSRTEAF
>TRBJ2-2|TRBD2|TRBV11-3
ASSFLAGSNTGELF
>TRBJ1-1|NA|TRBV6-5
ASSFDNGMNTEAF
>TRBJ1-3|NA|TRBV30
AWRRDTPNGIY